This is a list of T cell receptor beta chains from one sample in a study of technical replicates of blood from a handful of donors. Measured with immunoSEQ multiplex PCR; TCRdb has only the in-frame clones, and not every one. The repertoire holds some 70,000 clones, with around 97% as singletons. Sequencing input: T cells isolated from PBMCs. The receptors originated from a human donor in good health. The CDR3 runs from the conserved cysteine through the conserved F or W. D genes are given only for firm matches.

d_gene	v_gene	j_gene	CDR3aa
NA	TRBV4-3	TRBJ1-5	CASSQGSGLGQPQHF
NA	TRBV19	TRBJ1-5	CASSPINRNQPQHF
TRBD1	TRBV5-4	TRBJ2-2	CASRGQGSTGELFF
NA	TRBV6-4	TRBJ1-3	CASTRNPRSQGTIYF
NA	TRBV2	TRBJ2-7	CASSETVGSYEQYF
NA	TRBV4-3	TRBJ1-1	CASSQFIDMNTEAFF
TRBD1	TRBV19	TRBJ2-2	CASSTGQGDTGELFF
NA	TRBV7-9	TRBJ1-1	CASSLFGEGTEAFF
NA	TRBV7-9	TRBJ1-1	CASSLGTTNTEAFF
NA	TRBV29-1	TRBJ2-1	CSVFRSSYNEQFF
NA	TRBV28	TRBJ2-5	CASSFPRGKGIGETQYF
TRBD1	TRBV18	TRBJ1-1	CASSRGQGGTEAFF
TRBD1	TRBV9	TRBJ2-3	CASSVAGTECPYF
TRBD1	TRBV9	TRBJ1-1	CASSGDRGTEAFF
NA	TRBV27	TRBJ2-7	CASSLSRGWAYEQYF